The T cell receptor beta chain described here comes from a study of blood T cell repertoires in COVID-19. About the research overall: Samples taken during acute and convalescent COVID-19 were collected in the United States, Italy and Spain.

As processed by the authors: For nucleated cells, counts were estimated from reference gene primer amplification. TCRdb keeps only in-frame clones here, not all; method: immunoSEQ multiplex PCR. The V and J calls and clone size are taken from that table; D and trimming were inferred from the DNA. Of 300,000 to 400,000 clones in the sample, 90% to 95% are singletons; the top ten hold roughly 3.9%. The V gene's germline CDR1 is SGHDN and CDR2 FVKESK. Losses at the gene ends were 3 bases for V and 3 bases for J; bases not matched to a gene: 0. This CDR3 comprises 13 residues. The study recruited people aged roughly 18 to 89 years across roughly 23 US areas. Membership in each cohort depended on participant-reported clinical history. This clone is a singleton in its sample.

V is TRBV14 and J is TRBJ1-1, with 8 bases fitting TRBD1. The source of this sequence is a woman in her 30s who had been exposed to COVID-19. The sequencing sample was made of PBMCs or T cells enriched from blood (not recorded which). The CDR3 bases are TGTGCCAGCAGCCAGACAGGGGACACTGAAGCTTTCTTT. It is translated as CASSQTGDTEAFF.